Listed here are 21 T cell receptor beta chains from one sample, sequenced in a study of regulatory T cells in long-lasting Graves disease. The time point here: newly diagnosed GD, antithyroid drugs for less than 3 months. The TCR library was prepared using RNA isolated from PBMCs. Libraries of TCR beta came from iRepertoire HTBI primers plus Arm-PCR of CDR3 regions. TCRdb re-analysed the multiplex PCR reads in MiXCR, keeping a single row per CDR3 protein. The sample comprises roughly 250,000 distinct CDR3 sequences, more than 15% of which are singletons, and roughly 15% rests with the top ten. This sample was also put to use in a study of T cells in Graves' hyperthyroidism and ophthalmopathy.

This specimen was peripheral blood mononuclear cells (PBMCs), taken at new diagnosis, from a patient treated with antithyroid drugs. The receptor set was obtained from a woman in her thirties with Graves disease.

The V gene is TRBV7-2, the J gene TRBJ2-1; 9 bases agree with TRBD2. TRBJ2-5 explains the end of the DNA better; the J call may be wrong. CDR3 length: 15 residues. Germline assignment: CDR1 SGHTA and CDR2 FQGNSA. DNA of the CDR3: TGTGCCAGCAGCTCCCTCGGCGGGGGGGCCGAGACCCAGTACTTC. Translated, it gives CASSSLGGGAETQYF.

In its sample, this clonotype was seen many times. The chain employs TRBV7-9 and TRBJ1-4; 7 bases are shared with TRBD1. Germline trimming cut 5 bases from V and 4 bases from J; bases unmatched to any gene: 7. The CDR3 is 15 amino acids. Germline V gives CDR1 SEHNR, CDR2 FQNEAQ (reference sequence). The CDR3 sequence is CASSRKGTVNEKLFF. The CDR3 nucleotides read TGTGCCAGCAGCAGGAAAGGGACAGTTAATGAAAAACTGTTTTTT.

This clonotype occurred many times. This chain's CDR3 is CASSPPEDPDTQYF. CDR3 nucleotides: TGTGCCAGCAGCCCCCCGGAAGACCCAGATACGCAGTATTTT. This chain joins TRBV5-4 and TRBJ2-3; D remains ambiguous. Germline V gives CDR1 SGHNT, CDR2 YYREEE (reference sequence). V lost 4 bases and J lost 4, with 13 bases in between. The CDR3 contains 14 residues. Together with reference TRBV5-4 and TRBJ2-3, the CDR3 gives the full variable domain: ETGVTQSPTHLIKTRGQQVTLRCSSQSGHNTVSWYQQALGQGPQFIFQYYREEENGRGNFPPRFSGLQFPNYSSELNVNALELDDSALYLCASSPPEDPDTQYFGPGTRLTVL.

This chain uses TRBV7-8 with TRBJ2-3; 7 bases line up with TRBD2. The trim removed 5 bases at V and 2 bases at J, leaving 10 bases unmatched. CDR3 length: 16 amino acids. Germline values: CDR1 SGHVS, CDR2 FQNEAQ. The CDR3 loop reads CASSPQGLPITDTQYF. The CDR3 DNA follows: TGTGCCAGCAGCCCCCAGGGACTACCTATCACAGATACGCAGTATTTT.

At least ten counts were recorded for this clonotype. A much larger clone lies a single base off, so this may be a read error. This CDR3 is missing its conserved last phenylalanine or tryptophan, likely due to a read error. The V gene is TRBV6-1, the J gene TRBJ1-1; 9 nucleotides match TRBD1. The CDR3 totals 12 residues. Germline loops: CDR1 MNHNS, CDR2 SASEGT. J was trimmed by 8 bases and V by 6 bases; bases with no gene match: 4. CDR3 amino acids: CASRTGGDEAFL. The CDR3 DNA is TGTGCCAGCAGGACAGGGGGAGACGAAGCTTTCCTT.

The sample holds many counts of this clonotype. The genes are TRBV20-1 and TRBJ1-4; perhaps TRBD1 as D (6 bases). This CDR3 comprises 14 residues. From germline, CDR1 is DFQATT and CDR2 SNEGSKA (reference sequence). With 3 bases removed from V and 6 bases from J, the gap between germline ends came to 14 bases. The CDR3 loop is CSASVGRGHEKLFF. For the CDR3, the DNA is TGCAGTGCTAGTGTTGGCAGGGGACATGAAAAACTGTTTTTT.

This clonotype appeared many times. The chain uses TRBV20-1 and TRBJ2-7, with 8 bases fitting TRBD1. Trimming took 0 bases from V and 7 from J; bases not matched to a gene: 11. Germline V gene data show CDR1 as DFQATT and CDR2 as SNEGSKA (reference sequence). This CDR3 region has 15 residues. CDR3 amino acids: CSARDRAGGNGEQYF. The CDR3 DNA sequence: TGCAGTGCTAGAGATCGCGCAGGGGGCAACGGGGAGCAGTACTTC.

This clonotype was counted at least ten times. This rearrangement joins TRBV2 to TRBJ1-5, with D perhaps TRBD1 (5 bases). The germline gives CDR1 SNHLY, CDR2 FYNNEI. Trimming took off 2 bases at V and 3 bases at J, with 11 bases between the two ends. This CDR3 comprises 15 residues. CDR3 amino acids: CASSENQGTNQPQHF. CDR3 in DNA: TGTGCCAGCAGTGAAAATCAGGGAACCAATCAGCCCCAGCATTTT.

This clonotype was observed at least ten times. The CDR3 region is CSARVGTGAYGYTF. The CDR3 bases are TGCAGTGCTAGAGTGGGAACAGGGGCCTATGGCTACACCTTC. J is TRBJ1-2 and V is TRBV20-1, with TRBD1 matching over 7 bases. Germline CDR1 reads DFQATT; CDR2 reads SNEGSKA (reference sequence). The CDR3 has 14 amino acids. Trimming removed 1 base from V and 4 bases from J; junction bases left unmatched: 6.

The count of this clonotype is one. The chain uses TRBV27 and TRBJ2-2; 9 bases align to TRBD1. From germline, CDR1 is MNHEY and CDR2 SMNVEV (reference sequence). The CDR3 consists of 18 residues. V was pared by 7 bases and J by 5 bases, with 17 bases of the junction left unmatched. The DNA for the CDR3 is TGTGCCAGCACCTCCCGGGACAGGGCGAGAGGGGATACCGGGGAGCTGTTTTTT. Amino acid sequence: CASTSRDRARGDTGELFF.

In this sample, this clonotype turned up many times. The chain couples TRBV20-1 to TRBJ1-2, with 8 bases aligning to TRBD1. Germline V gene data show CDR1 as DFQATT and CDR2 as SNEGSKA (reference sequence). The junction had 18 bases not matched to a gene; V was cut back by 6 bases and J by 6 bases. The length of the CDR3 is 16 residues. The CDR3, as DNA: TGCAGTGCGGAAAAAGGACAGGGAGTATATTCCAATGGCTACACCTTC. This encodes CSAEKGQGVYSNGYTF.

This clonotype appeared many times. The chain has TRBV6-2 or TRBV6-3 and TRBJ2-5; D is unresolved. Germline CDR1 is MNHEY and CDR2 is SVGEGT. V was trimmed by 6 bases and J by 1 base, leaving 12 bases between them. This CDR3 has 14 residues. CDR3 nucleotides: TGTGCCAGCAGCTTGGTCACCATCCAAGAGACCCAGTACTTC. Amino acid sequence: CASSLVTIQETQYF.

This clonotype was seen a handful of times. This chain uses TRBV5-6 with TRBJ1-4, with a weak D call TRBD1 (5 bases). The CDR3 runs to 14 residues. With 0 bases removed from V and 7 bases from J, the gap between germline ends came to 10 bases. From germline, CDR1 is SGHDT and CDR2 YYEEEE. CDR3 amino acids: CASSLAAGIEKLFF. The CDR3 region has the DNA TGTGCCAGCAGCTTGGCGGCAGGGATTGAAAAACTGTTTTTT.

At least ten counts were recorded for this clonotype. The chain joins TRBV7-2 to TRBJ2-1; the D gene is possibly TRBD1 (5 bases). Germline CDR1 SGHTA, CDR2 FQGNSA. V dropped 1 base and J dropped 5 bases, with 9 bases sitting between them. There are 14 residues in the CDR3. CDR3 in amino acids: CASSLGGGNNEQFF. In DNA, the CDR3 is TGTGCCAGCAGCTTAGGGGGCGGAAACAATGAGCAGTTCTTC.

This clonotype was observed many times. This sequence joins TRBV5-1 and TRBJ2-7; maybe TRBD2 (5 bases). Trimming took off 4 bases at V and 3 bases at J, with 11 bases between the two ends. Germline loops: CDR1 SGHRS, CDR2 YFSETQ. There are 13 residues in the CDR3. CDR3 DNA: TGCGCCAGCAGCGGGAGTGGGAACTACGAGCAGTACTTC. Residues: CASSGSGNYEQYF.

This clonotype was seen many times. The chain recombines TRBV7-2 with TRBJ2-1; 11 positions match TRBD1. V gave up 4 bases and J gave up 8 bases; unmatched junction bases: 13. The CDR3 runs 17 residues. Germline V gene sequence: CDR1 SGHTA, CDR2 FQGNSA. CDR3 bases: TGTGCCAGCAGCTGGACTCCGGGACAGGGGGATCTGTATGAGCAGTTCTTC. This codes for CASSWTPGQGDLYEQFF. Looking up the rest from reference TRBV7-2 and TRBJ2-1 gives the full variable domain: GAGVSQSPSNKVTEKGKDVELRCDPISGHTALYWYRQSLGQGLEFLIYFQGNSAPDKSGLPSDRFSAERTGGSVSTLTIQRTQQEDSAVYLCASSWTPGQGDLYEQFFGPGTRLTVL.

A word on this clonotype: Sequence at one end of the junction differs from germline and may be a read error. The chain recombines TRBV5-1 with TRBJ2-5; 7 nucleotides match TRBD1. Germline lookup yields CDR1 SGHRS and CDR2 YFSETQ. The CDR3 runs 15 residues. The CDR3 region has the DNA TGTGCCAGCAGCCGGGACAGTCGAGCCGGTCGGACCCAGTACTTC. Amino acid sequence: CASSRDSRAGRTQYF.

This clonotype was seen many times. The chain couples TRBV6-2 or TRBV6-3 to TRBJ1-1, with D unresolved. V was pared by 6 bases and J by 2 bases, with 10 bases between. This CDR3 is built from 13 residues. From germline, CDR1 is MNHEY and CDR2 SVGEGT. The CDR3 region is CASRVRGNTEAFF. In DNA form, the CDR3 reads TGTGCCAGCAGGGTCAGAGGAAACACTGAAGCTTTCTTT.

This clonotype came up many times. The J gene is TRBJ1-2, the V gene TRBV7-9; 7 bases line up with TRBD1. J gave up 3 bases and V 6 bases, and 16 bases lay outside the gene matches. The CDR3 has 17 amino acids. CDR1 is SEHNR and CDR2 is FQNEAQ in the germline V gene (reference sequence). The CDR3 protein is CASSFRDEITGDYGYTF. CDR3 DNA: TGTGCCAGCAGTTTCCGAGACGAAATTACAGGGGACTATGGCTACACCTTC.

This clonotype was counted a few times. This chain joins TRBV11-2 and TRBJ1-6, with a weak D call TRBD1 (5 bases). The CDR3 extends over 15 amino acids. Trimming removed 1 base at V and 10 bases at J, with 14 bases between. Germline CDR1 and CDR2: SGHAT and FQNNGV. CDR3 loop: CASSLGMGRRSPLHF. CDR3 DNA sequence: TGTGCCAGCAGCTTAGGAATGGGGCGACGGTCACCCCTCCACTTT.

This clonotype was counted many times. V gene TRBV7-3 combines with J gene TRBJ1-1, with D uncertain. The V and J ends lost 5 bases and 2 bases respectively, with 9 bases between them. CDR1 and CDR2 from the germline V gene are SGHTA and FQGTGA. CDR3 size: 13 residues. CDR3 nucleotide sequence: TGTGCCAGCAGCCCCAGGTACAACACTGAAGCTTTCTTT. It translates to CASSPRYNTEAFF.